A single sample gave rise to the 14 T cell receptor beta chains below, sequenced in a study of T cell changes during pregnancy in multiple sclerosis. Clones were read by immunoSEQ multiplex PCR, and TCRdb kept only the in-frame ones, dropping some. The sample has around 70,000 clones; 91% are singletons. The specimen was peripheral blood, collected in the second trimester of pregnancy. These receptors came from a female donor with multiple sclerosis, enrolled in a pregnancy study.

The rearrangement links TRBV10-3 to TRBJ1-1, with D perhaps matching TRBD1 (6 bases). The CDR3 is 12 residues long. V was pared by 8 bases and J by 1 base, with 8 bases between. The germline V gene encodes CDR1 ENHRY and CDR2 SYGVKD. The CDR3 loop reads CAIRQENTEAFF. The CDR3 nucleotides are TGTGCCATCCGACAGGAGAACACTGAAGCTTTCTTT.

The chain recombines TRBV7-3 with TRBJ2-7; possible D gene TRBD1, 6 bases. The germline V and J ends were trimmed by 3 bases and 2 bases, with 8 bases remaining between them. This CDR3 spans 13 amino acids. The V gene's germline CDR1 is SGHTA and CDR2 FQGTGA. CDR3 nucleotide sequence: TGTGCCAGCAGCTTTAACAGGGCCTACGAGCAGTACTTC. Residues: CASSFNRAYEQYF.

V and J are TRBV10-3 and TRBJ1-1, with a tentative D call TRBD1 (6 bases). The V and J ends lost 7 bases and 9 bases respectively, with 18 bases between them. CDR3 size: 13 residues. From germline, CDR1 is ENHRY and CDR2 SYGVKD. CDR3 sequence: CAIKGDKGSQAFF. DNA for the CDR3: TGTGCCATCAAGGGGGACAAAGGCTCTCAAGCTTTCTTT.

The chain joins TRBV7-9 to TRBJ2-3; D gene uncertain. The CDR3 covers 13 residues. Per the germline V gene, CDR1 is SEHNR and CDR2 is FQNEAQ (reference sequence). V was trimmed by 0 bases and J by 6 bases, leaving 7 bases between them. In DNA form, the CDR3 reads TGTGCCAGCAGCTTAGCGCAGTACGATACGCAGTATTTT. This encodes CASSLAQYDTQYF.

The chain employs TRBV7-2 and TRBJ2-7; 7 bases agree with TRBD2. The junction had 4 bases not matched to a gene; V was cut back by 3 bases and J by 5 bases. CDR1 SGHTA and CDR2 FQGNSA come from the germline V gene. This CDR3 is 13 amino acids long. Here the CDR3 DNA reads TGTGCCAGCAGCTTGGGCGGGGGAGACGAGCAGTACTTC. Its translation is CASSLGGGDEQYF.

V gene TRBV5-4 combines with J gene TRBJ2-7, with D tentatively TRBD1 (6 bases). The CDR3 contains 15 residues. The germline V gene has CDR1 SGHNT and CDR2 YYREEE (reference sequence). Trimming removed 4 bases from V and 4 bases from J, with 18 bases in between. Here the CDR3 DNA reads TGTGCCAGCAGCCAGAAAACAGGGTCGGGGTACGAGCAGTACTTC. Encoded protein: CASSQKTGSGYEQYF. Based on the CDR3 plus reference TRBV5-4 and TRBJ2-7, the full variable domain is ETGVTQSPTHLIKTRGQQVTLRCSSQSGHNTVSWYQQALGQGPQFIFQYYREEENGRGNFPPRFSGLQFPNYSSELNVNALELDDSALYLCASSQKTGSGYEQYFGPGTRLTVT.

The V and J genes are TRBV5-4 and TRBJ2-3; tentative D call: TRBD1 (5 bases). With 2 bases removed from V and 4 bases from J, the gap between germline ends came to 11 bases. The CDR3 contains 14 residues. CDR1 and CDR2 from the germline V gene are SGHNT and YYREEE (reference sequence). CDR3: CASSFEGAADTQYF. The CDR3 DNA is TGTGCCAGCAGCTTCGAAGGGGCGGCAGATACGCAGTATTTT.

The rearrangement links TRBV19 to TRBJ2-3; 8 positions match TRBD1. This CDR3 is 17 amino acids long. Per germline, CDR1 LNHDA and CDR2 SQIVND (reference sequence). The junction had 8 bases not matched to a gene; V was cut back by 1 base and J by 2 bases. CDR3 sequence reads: CASSIVGQGRDTDTQYF. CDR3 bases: TGTGCCAGTAGTATAGTTGGACAGGGACGCGACACAGATACGCAGTATTTT.

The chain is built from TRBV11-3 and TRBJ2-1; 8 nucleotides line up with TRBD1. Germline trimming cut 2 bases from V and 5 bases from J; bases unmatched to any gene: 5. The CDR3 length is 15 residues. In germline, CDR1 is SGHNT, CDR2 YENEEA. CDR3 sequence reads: CASSLSGQGDNEQFF. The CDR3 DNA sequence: TGTGCCAGCAGCTTATCCGGACAGGGCGACAATGAGCAGTTCTTC. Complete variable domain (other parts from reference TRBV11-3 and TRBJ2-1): EAGVVQSPRYKIIEKKQPVAFWCNPISGHNTLYWYLQNLGQGPELLIRYENEEAVDDSQLPKDRFSAERLKGVDSTLKIQPAELGDSAVYLCASSLSGQGDNEQFFGPGTRLTVL.

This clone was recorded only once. The CDR3 protein is CASSVSGTGSVDTQYF. CDR3 DNA sequence: TGTGCCAGCAGCGTTTCAGGGACAGGGAGCGTTGATACGCAGTATTTT. The genes are TRBV9 and TRBJ2-3, with 9 bases lining up with TRBD1. This CDR3 has 16 residues. Germline-derived CDR1 and CDR2 are SGDLS and YYNGEE. Trimming cost V 2 bases and J 6 bases; bases outside gene matches: 10.

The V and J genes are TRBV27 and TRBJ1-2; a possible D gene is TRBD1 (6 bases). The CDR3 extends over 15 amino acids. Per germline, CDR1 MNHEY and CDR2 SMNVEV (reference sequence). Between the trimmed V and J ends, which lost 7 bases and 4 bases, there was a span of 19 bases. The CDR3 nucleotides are TGTGCCAGCAAGGGGGGGGGCAGGGGCCGCTATGGCTACACCTTC. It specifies CASKGGGRGRYGYTF.

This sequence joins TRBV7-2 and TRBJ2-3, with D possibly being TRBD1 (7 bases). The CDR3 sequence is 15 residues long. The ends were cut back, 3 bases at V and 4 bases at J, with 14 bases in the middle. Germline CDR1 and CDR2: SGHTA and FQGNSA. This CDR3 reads CASSFQGGGADTQYF. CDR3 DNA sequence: TGTGCCAGCAGCTTCCAGGGGGGAGGCGCAGATACGCAGTATTTT. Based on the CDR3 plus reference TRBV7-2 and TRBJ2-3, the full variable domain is GAGVSQSPSNKVTEKGKDVELRCDPISGHTALYWYRQSLGQGLEFLIYFQGNSAPDKSGLPSDRFSAERTGGSVSTLTIQRTQQEDSAVYLCASSFQGGGADTQYFGPGTRLTVL.

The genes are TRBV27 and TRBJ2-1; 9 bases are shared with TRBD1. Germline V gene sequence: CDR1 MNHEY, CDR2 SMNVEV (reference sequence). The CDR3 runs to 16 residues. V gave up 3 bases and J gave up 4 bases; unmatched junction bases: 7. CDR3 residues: CASSLGTGRGYNEQFF. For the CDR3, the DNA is TGTGCCAGCAGTTTGGGGACAGGGAGGGGGTACAATGAGCAGTTCTTC.

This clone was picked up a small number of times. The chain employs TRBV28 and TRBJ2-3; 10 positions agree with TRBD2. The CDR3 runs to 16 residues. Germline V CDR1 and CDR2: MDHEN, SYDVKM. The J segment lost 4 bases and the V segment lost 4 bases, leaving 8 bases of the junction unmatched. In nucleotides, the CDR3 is TGTGCCAGCAGTTATCAAGCGGGGGGGCCCCCAGATACGCAGTATTTT. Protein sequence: CASSYQAGGPPDTQYF. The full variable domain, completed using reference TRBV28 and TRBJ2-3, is DVKVTQSSRYLVKRTGEKVFLECVQDMDHENMFWYRQDPGLGLRLIYFSYDVKMKEKGDIPEGYSVSREKKERFSLILESASTNQTSMYLCASSYQAGGPPDTQYFGPGTRLTVL.